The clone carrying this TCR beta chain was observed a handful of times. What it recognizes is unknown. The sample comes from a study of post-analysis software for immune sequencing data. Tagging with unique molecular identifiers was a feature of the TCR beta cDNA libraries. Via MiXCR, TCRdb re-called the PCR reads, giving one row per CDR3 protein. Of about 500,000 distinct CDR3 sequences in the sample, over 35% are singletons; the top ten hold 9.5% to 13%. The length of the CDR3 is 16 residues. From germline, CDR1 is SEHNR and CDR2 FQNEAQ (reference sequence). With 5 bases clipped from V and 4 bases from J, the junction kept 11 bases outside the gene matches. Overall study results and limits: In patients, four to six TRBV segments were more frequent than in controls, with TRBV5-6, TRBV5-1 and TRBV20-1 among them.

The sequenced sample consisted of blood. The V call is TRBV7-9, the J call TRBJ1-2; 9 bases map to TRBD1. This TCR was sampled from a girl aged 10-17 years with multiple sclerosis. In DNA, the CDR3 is TGTGCCAGCAGCCAGACAAACAGGGGGCAGGTCTATGGCTACACCTTC. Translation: CASSQTNRGQVYGYTF.